The sequence of this T cell receptor (beta chain) was determined in a study of cytomegalovirus exposure and HLA in healthy donors. Study-wide points: Altogether, 160 or so TCR beta chains were recorded as cytomegalovirus-associated. The authors confirmed in vitro that a few CMV-associated chains were specific for CMV antigens. According to a subsequent analysis, TCR clusters from the first cohort were inclined to appear together in the 120 validation repertoires.

Among the 120 subjects of the validation cohort, separate from the roughly 730-subject first cohort, were the donors. This CDR3 is 15 amino acids long. CDR1 and CDR2 from the germline V gene are MNHNS and SASEGT. Trimming removed 9 bases at V and 0 bases at J, with 15 bases between. Profiling relied on immunoSEQ multiplex PCR, and the TCRdb table lists in-frame clones only, not all of them. This sample has about 200,000 clones, with roughly 81% found just once. Remarks on this clone: The antigen remains unidentified.

The genes are TRBV6-1 and TRBJ1-3; a possible D gene is TRBD1 (5 bases). The specimen sequenced was PBMCs. This clonotype originated in a woman aged 25-40 years in good health and CMV-seronegative. Written as DNA, the CDR3 is TGTGCCAGTAGATCGGAGGGGCTCTCTGGAAACACCATATATTTT. Amino acids: CASRSEGLSGNTIYF.